Listed here is a single TCR beta chain. It was during active infection that Seattle patients were enrolled and then longitudinally followed. Using immunoSEQ multiplex PCR, the repertoire was profiled, and TCRdb retains in-frame clones only, with some absent. This table has 450,000 or so clones, 85% to 90% appearing once. The data were obtained in a study of blood T cell repertoires in COVID-19. Study-wide background: PBMCs, B-cell-depleted T cells, or T cells were the source of the cDNA or gDNA that made up the material.

Sequences were obtained from peripheral blood. The origin of this receptor is a young man with COVID-19, enrolled during active disease.

The DNA for the CDR3 is TGTGCCAGCTCACCACGAGGGGGAAAATCACCCCTCCACTTT. This sequence encodes CASSPRGGKSPLHF. The gene calls are TRBV18 and TRBJ1-6, with D perhaps TRBD1 (6 bases). Trimming took 1 base from V and 10 from J, leaving 11 bases between them. The CDR3 consists of 14 residues. Germline V gene lookup returns CDR1 KGHSH and CDR2 LQKENI.